The 17 T cell receptor beta chains listed next were all sequenced from one sample in a study of cytomegalovirus exposure and HLA in healthy donors. PCR used 60 Vbeta primers and 13 Jbeta primers. Sequenced by immunoSEQ multiplex PCR; TCRdb stores in-frame clones only, minus some. The sample holds under 150,000 clones; over 65% are singletons and the top ten take 5% to 5.5%. The sequenced material came from PBMCs. The origin of the receptors is a woman under 40 in good health and CMV-seropositive.

For this clone: An end of the junction does not agree with germline; a read error may underlie this. The same CDR3 is also encoded by other DNA sequences in this sample. The V gene is TRBV2, the J gene TRBJ2-7; no definite D call. This CDR3 comprises 13 residues. Germline assignment: CDR1 SNHLY and CDR2 FYNNEI. CDR3 loop: CSSKENTAYEQYF. The CDR3 DNA sequence: TGTTCCAGCAAGGAGAACACGGCATACGAGCAGTACTTC. Full variable domain (rest looked up from reference TRBV2 and TRBJ2-7): EPEVTQTPSHQVTQMGQEVILRCVPISNHLYFYWYRQILGQKVEFLVSFYNNEISEKSEIFDDQFSVERPDGSNFTLKIRSTKLEDSAMYFCSSKENTAYEQYFGPGTRLTVT.

V is TRBV30 and J is TRBJ2-3; 10 bases fit TRBD1. The CDR3 loop spans 15 amino acids. The junction had 3 bases not matched to a gene; V was cut back by 3 bases and J by 0 bases. Germline V gene sequence: CDR1 GTSNPN, CDR2 SVGIG (reference sequence). The CDR3 DNA is TGTGCCTGGAGCCGGACAGGGGGAAGCACAGATACGCAGTATTTT. It is translated as CAWSRTGGSTDTQYF.

The rearrangement joins TRBV19 to TRBJ2-7; a weak D match, TRBD1 (6 bases). Trimming stripped 5 bases from V and 5 bases from J, with 13 bases between. The germline gives CDR1 LNHDA, CDR2 SQIVND (reference sequence). There are 13 residues in the CDR3. The CDR3 DNA reads TGTGCCAGTAGTTGGCAGGGGAACGACGAGCAGTACTTC. Translation gives CASSWQGNDEQYF.

The rearrangement joins TRBV6-6 to TRBJ1-2; tentatively, D is TRBD1 (5 bases). Deletions cut 3 bases from V and 7 bases from J, with 12 bases between. The CDR3 is 13 amino acids. Looked up from germline, CDR1 is MNHNY and CDR2 is SVGAGI (reference sequence). The CDR3 region is CASSYVSGVGYTF. The CDR3 DNA reads TGTGCCAGCAGTTATGTATCGGGGGTTGGCTACACCTTC.

Points on this clone: The sample holds other DNA sequences that translate to the same CDR3. This sequence joins TRBV14 and TRBJ1-1, with TRBD1 identical over 8 bases. The CDR3 totals 13 residues. The V and J ends lost 4 bases and 4 bases, in that order; junction bases with no gene match: 2. CDR1 and CDR2 (germline): SGHDN, FVKESK. In DNA, the CDR3 is TGTGCCAGCAGCCTTACAGGGGGCACTGAAGCTTTCTTT. It translates to CASSLTGGTEAFF.

V usage is TRBV4-1 and J usage is TRBJ1-5, with D possibly TRBD1 on 5 matching bases. CDR1 MGHRA and CDR2 YSYEKL come from the germline V gene. The V gene lost 0 bases and the J gene lost 2 bases, with 11 bases spanning the gap. The CDR3 is 16 amino acids. The CDR3 region is CASSQDWGEGNQPQHF. DNA of the CDR3: TGCGCCAGCAGCCAAGATTGGGGGGAAGGCAATCAGCCCCAGCATTTT.

CDR3 sequence: CASSIQGMYSNQPQHF. The CDR3, as DNA: TGTGCCAGTAGTATTCAGGGAATGTATAGCAATCAGCCCCAGCATTTT. V and J are TRBV19 and TRBJ1-5, with D possibly TRBD1 on 5 matching bases. The V gene's germline CDR1 is LNHDA and CDR2 SQIVND (reference sequence). The CDR3 has 16 residues. V dropped 3 bases and J dropped 0 bases, with 12 bases sitting between them. Drawing the rest from reference TRBV19 and TRBJ1-5, the complete variable domain is DGGITQSPKYLFRKEGQNVTLSCEQNLNHDAMYWYRQDPGQGLRLIYYSQIVNDFQKGDIAEGYSVSREKKESFPLTVTSAQKNPTAFYLCASSIQGMYSNQPQHFGDGTRLSIL.

This clone occurred a few times. This chain connects TRBV4-1 to TRBJ1-1; no definite D call. The CDR3 runs 12 residues. Deletions cut 1 base from V and 6 bases from J, with 6 bases between. Germline V CDR1 and CDR2: MGHRA, YSYEKL. The CDR3 DNA sequence: TGCGCCAGCAGCCAAGGACATCCTGAAGCTTTCTTT. It codes for CASSQGHPEAFF.

The rearrangement uses TRBV30 and TRBJ1-5; 9 bases fit TRBD1. The CDR3 runs to 18 residues. J was trimmed by 0 bases and V by 0 bases; bases with no gene match: 9. Looked up from germline, CDR1 is GTSNPN and CDR2 is SVGIG (reference sequence). The CDR3 nucleotides are TGTGCCTGGAGTGTACACGGGACAGGGCTTAATAGCAATCAGCCCCAGCATTTT. Residues: CAWSVHGTGLNSNQPQHF. The entire variable domain, with the rest obtained from reference TRBV30 and TRBJ1-5, is as follows: SQTIHQWPATLVQPVGSPLSLECTVEGTSNPNLYWYRQAAGRGLQLLFYSVGIGQISSEVPQNLSASRPQDRQFILSSKKLLLSDSGFYLCAWSVHGTGLNSNQPQHFGDGTRLSIL.

This sequence joins TRBV7-3 and TRBJ1-2; TRBD1 matches 11 bases. Germline CDR1 and CDR2: SGHTA and FQGTGA. V lost 6 bases and J lost 7; bases outside the gene matches: 4. The CDR3 has 13 residues. DNA of the CDR3: TGTGCCAGCAGGGCCGGGACAGGGGGTGGCTACACCTTC. As protein: CASRAGTGGGYTF. Full variable domain (missing parts from reference TRBV7-3 and TRBJ1-2): GAGVSQTPSNKVTEKGKYVELRCDPISGHTALYWYRQSLGQGPEFLIYFQGTGAADDSGLPNDRFFAVRPEGSVSTLKIQRTERGDSAVYLCASRAGTGGGYTFGSGTRLTVV.

The chain combines TRBV2 with TRBJ1-1; 7 bases are shared with TRBD1. The V and J ends lost 6 bases and 4 bases, in that order; junction bases with no gene match: 5. CDR1 SNHLY and CDR2 FYNNEI come from the germline V gene. The CDR3 is 13 amino acids. The CDR3 DNA is TGTGCCAGCAGACCCCCAGGGGGCACTGAAGCTTTCTTT. Its protein product is CASRPPGGTEAFF. Supplemented by reference TRBV2 and TRBJ1-1, the full variable domain reads EPEVTQTPSHQVTQMGQEVILRCVPISNHLYFYWYRQILGQKVEFLVSFYNNEISEKSEIFDDQFSVERPDGSNFTLKIRSTKLEDSAMYFCASRPPGGTEAFFGQGTRLTVV.

J is TRBJ2-5 and V is TRBV2; TRBD2 agrees at 10 bases. V gave up 6 bases and J gave up 3 bases; unmatched junction bases: 4. The CDR3 runs 14 residues. The germline CDR1 and CDR2 sequences are SNHLY and FYNNEI. CDR3 DNA: TGTGCCAGCAGCCTGGGACTAGCGAAAGAGACCCAGTACTTC. Protein sequence: CASSLGLAKETQYF. Based on the CDR3 plus reference TRBV2 and TRBJ2-5, the full variable domain is EPEVTQTPSHQVTQMGQEVILRCVPISNHLYFYWYRQILGQKVEFLVSFYNNEISEKSEIFDDQFSVERPDGSNFTLKIRSTKLEDSAMYFCASSLGLAKETQYFGPGTRLLVL.

The CDR3 DNA is TGCGCCAGCAGCTCGTCACCCGGGACAGAAACCTACGAGCAGTACTTC. Translating it yields CASSSSPGTETYEQYF. This chain joins TRBV5-1 and TRBJ2-5, with 7 bases matching TRBD1. The J call may be in error: the DNA end matches TRBJ2-7 better. CDR3 length equals 16 residues. Germline CDR1 reads SGHRS; CDR2 reads YFSETQ.

V and J are TRBV7-9 and TRBJ1-2; D is possibly TRBD1 (5 bases). V was trimmed by 4 bases and J by 3 bases, leaving 12 bases between them. CDR3 length: 14 amino acids. CDR1 and CDR2 from the germline V gene are SEHNR and FQNEAQ (reference sequence). In nucleotides, the CDR3 is TGTGCCAGCAGCTCAGACAGAAAGGACTATGGCTACACCTTC. Its translation: CASSSDRKDYGYTF.

This clone was seen a few times. V is TRBV5-6 and J is TRBJ2-7, with 8 bases matching TRBD2. Trimming cost V 9 bases and J 2 bases; bases outside gene matches: 7. The germline V gene has CDR1 SGHDT and CDR2 YYEEEE. The CDR3 is 13 residues long. The CDR3 loop reads CATENSGTYEQYF. The CDR3 DNA is TGTGCCACCGAGAATAGCGGGACCTACGAGCAGTACTTC.

In nucleotides, the CDR3 is TGTGCCAGCAGCCACAGGGGATTTGCTGAAGCTTTCTTT. This translates into CASSHRGFAEAFF. The chain joins TRBV6-5 to TRBJ1-1, with 7 bases fitting TRBD1. CDR1 is MNHEY and CDR2 is SVGAGI in the germline V gene. The CDR3 totals 13 residues. Losses at the gene ends were 6 bases for V and 6 bases for J; bases not matched to a gene: 7.

Remarks on this clone: An end of the junction does not agree with germline; a read error may underlie this. The chain combines TRBV7-7 with TRBJ2-2; TRBD1 agrees at 9 bases. Germline V gene sequence: CDR1 SSHAT, CDR2 FNYEAQ (reference sequence). The CDR3 has 15 amino acids. Here the CDR3 DNA reads TGTGCTAGCAGCCCCGGACAGGGGATCACCGGGGAGCTGTTTTTT. This sequence encodes CASSPGQGITGELFF.